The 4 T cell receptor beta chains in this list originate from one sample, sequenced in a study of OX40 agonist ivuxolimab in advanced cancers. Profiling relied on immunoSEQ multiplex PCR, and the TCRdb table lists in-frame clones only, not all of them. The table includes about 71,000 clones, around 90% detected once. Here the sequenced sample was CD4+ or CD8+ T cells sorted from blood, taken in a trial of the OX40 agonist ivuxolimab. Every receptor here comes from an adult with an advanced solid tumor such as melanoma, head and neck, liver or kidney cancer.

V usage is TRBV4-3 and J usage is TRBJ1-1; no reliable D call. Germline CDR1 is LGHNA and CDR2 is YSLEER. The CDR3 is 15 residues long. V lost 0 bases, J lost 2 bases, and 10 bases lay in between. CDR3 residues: CASSQDRIPNTEAFF. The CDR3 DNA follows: TGCGCCAGCAGCCAAGATAGGATCCCCAACACTGAAGCTTTCTTT.

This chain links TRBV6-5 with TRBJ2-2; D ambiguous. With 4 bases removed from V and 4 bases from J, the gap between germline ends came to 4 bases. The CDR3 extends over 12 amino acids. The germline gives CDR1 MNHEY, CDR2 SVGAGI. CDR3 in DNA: TGTGCCAGCAGTTTTGGCACCGGGGAGCTGTTTTTT. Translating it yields CASSFGTGELFF.

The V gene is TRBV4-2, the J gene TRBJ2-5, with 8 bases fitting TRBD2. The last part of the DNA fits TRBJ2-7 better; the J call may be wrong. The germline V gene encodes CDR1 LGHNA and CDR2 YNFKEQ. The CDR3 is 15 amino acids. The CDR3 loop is CASSQESGSYYEQYF. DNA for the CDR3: TGTGCCAGCAGCCAAGAAAGCGGGAGCTACTACGAGCAGTACTTC.

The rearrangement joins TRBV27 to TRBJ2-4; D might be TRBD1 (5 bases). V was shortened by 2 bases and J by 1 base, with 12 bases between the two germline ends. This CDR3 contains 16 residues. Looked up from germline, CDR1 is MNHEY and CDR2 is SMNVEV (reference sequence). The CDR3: CASSLGAKWAKNIQYF. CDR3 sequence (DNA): TGTGCCAGCAGTTTAGGGGCGAAGTGGGCCAAAAACATTCAGTACTTC.